This T cell receptor beta chain was captured by sequencing in a study of response to subunit inactivated influenza vaccine (dated by TCRdb to between 2018 and 2020). Regarding the research as a whole: To follow how T cells responded to a trivalent subunit inactivated influenza vaccine, the researchers relied on deep quantitative profiling of the T cell receptor repertoire.

The receptor library was made with RT-PCR. The sequencing machine was an Illumina HiSeq 2500. The public sequencing data were trimmed at Q25 with fastp and processed into clonotypes with MiXCR by TCRdb, which kept only in-frame beta chains. Entries that share a CDR3 protein sequence are merged under the most common genes and DNA. The sample contains hundreds of thousands of distinct CDR3 sequences, 10% to 12% of them found a single time. Roughly 9.6% of the sample goes to the ten largest clones. For this clonotype: No cognate antigen has been identified for it. No qualities accompany the bases; no much larger clone lies one base away.

Points the paper makes about the study in general: According to the authors, only a limited number of new T cells may be recruited by each seasonal influenza vaccination.

The data also belong to a second study, concerning T cells expressing NK-cell markers. The second publication reports: TCR beta cDNA libraries were prepared using 5'RACE template switching, which introduced a universal primer site and unique molecular identifiers. Three sorted T-cell subsets (CD3+CD56+NKG2C+, CD3+CD56+NKG2C- and CD3+CD56-NKG2C+) from 7 to 9 donors had their TCR beta-chain repertoires profiled. Seven of the eight sequenced donors were HCMV-seropositive and one was HCMV-seronegative. To restrict sorting to alphabetaTCR-expressing T cells, an anti-gammadeltaTCR antibody was added in several experiments. In roughly 6 donors, the dominant CD3+CD56+NKG2C+ clonotypes were found to rank among the top 10 CD8+ clonotypes and to make up 1.0-7.0% of CD8+ T cells. Those dominant clonotypes were again the most abundant among CD3+CD56-NKG2C+ cells in a handful of donors, at roughly 28.3-60.1%. Whether the expanded NKG2C-expressing T cell clones were specific for HCMV antigens was left unclear. The study sequenced eight donors, all healthy volunteers chosen at random: three men and five women. HCMV-specific IgG was detected in serum with a commercial ELISA kit to determine HCMV serostatus. Ficoll density gradient centrifugation was used to isolate peripheral blood mononuclear cells from blood. For more than 5 donors, unsorted PBMC were also used to sequence bulk peripheral blood T-cell repertoires. cDNA synthesis was primed from the TCR beta constant segment and was followed by two successive PCR amplification steps. The libraries were sequenced on Illumina HiSeq 2000/2500, MiSeq or NextSeq, producing 2 x 150 bp reads. MIGEC handled demultiplexing of the reads and grouping by UMI, while MiTCR was used to assemble and quantify clonotypes. To exclude erroneous sequences, only TCR cDNA sequences supported by at least two reads were retained. The tcR package was used for downstream repertoire analysis, with clonotypes matched between fractions based on CDR3 nucleotide sequence plus V segment. VDJmatch was used to annotate antigen specificity against VDJdb, with one amino acid substitution allowed in CDR3.

Source: PBMCs from blood, taken on the day of vaccination. This receptor was obtained from a man aged 50 or older who received an inactivated influenza vaccine. Donor details come from another sample of the same person, matched by shared clones.

The sequence in DNA is TGTGCCAGCAGTTCAAATAGGCGCGGGGGGGCGTACAATGAGCAGTTCTTC. Translation gives CASSSNRRGGAYNEQFF. The chain couples TRBV28 to TRBJ2-1, and TRBD2 matches 9 of the central bases. According to the germline V gene, CDR1 reads MDHEN and CDR2 reads SYDVKM. The CDR3 starts with the cysteine, ends with the phenylalanine, and has 17 residues. The entry retains the CDR3 DNA only, 51 bases that are in frame from base 1. Germline trimming amounts to 4 bases on V and 4 bases on J, with 11 as the count of junction bases outside the gene matches.